Listed below are T cell receptor beta chains from one sample, sequenced in a study of blood T cell repertoires in COVID-19. The method was immunoSEQ multiplex PCR; TCRdb's version includes in-frame clones alone and lacks a portion of them. The sample lists roughly 250,000 clones, nearly 90% occurring once. Sample: peripheral blood. The source is a woman aged 35 to 49 who had recovered from COVID-19. Each CDR3 is given with its conserved first and last residue. The D gene is left open where the match is weak. Rows may omit the clone size; those that give it use once, few, many or a size class.

d_call,clone_size,j_call,v_call,cdr3_aa,cdr3_nt
TRBD1,NA,TRBJ2-3,TRBV29-1,CSVGQGTDTQYF,TGCAGCGTCGGACAGGGCACAGATACGCAGTATTTT
TRBD2,NA,TRBJ2-1,TRBV15,CATSRGLAGPREQFF,TGTGCCACCAGCAGGGGACTAGCGGGGCCAAGGGAGCAGTTCTTC
NA,NA,TRBJ1-6,TRBV27,CASSLSRSPLHF,TGTGCCAGCAGTTTATCGCGGTCACCCCTCCACTTT
NA,NA,TRBJ1-2,TRBV6-2/TRBV6-3,CASSLTGEPSNYGYTF,TGTGCCAGCAGCCTAACAGGAGAACCGAGTAACTATGGCTACACCTTC
NA,NA,TRBJ1-2,TRBV27,CASRPIGGDYGYTF,TGTGCCAGCAGGCCTATAGGAGGGGACTATGGCTACACCTTC
TRBD1,NA,TRBJ1-5,TRBV5-8,CASSPGQGARQPQHF,TGTGCCAGCAGCCCCGGACAGGGGGCCAGACAGCCCCAGCATTTT
NA,NA,TRBJ2-5,TRBV4-1,CASSGTLAVETQYF,TGCGCCAGCAGCGGGACATTGGCGGTGGAGACCCAGTACTTC
NA,NA,TRBJ2-2,TRBV28,CASSLRQTFGTGELFF,TGTGCCAGCAGTTTGAGGCAGACCTTCGGCACCGGGGAGCTGTTTTTT
TRBD2,many,TRBJ2-3,TRBV4-1,CASSLRVRTSGTPGTDTQYF,TGCGCCAGCAGCCTAAGGGTACGGACTAGCGGGACGCCCGGAACAGATACGCAGTATTTT
TRBD2,NA,TRBJ2-3,TRBV19,CASTPGTSGGTDTQYF,TGTGCCAGTACCCCCGGGACTAGCGGGGGCACAGATACGCAGTATTTT
NA,once,TRBJ1-1,TRBV18,CASSPLDGGAFF,TGTGCCAGCTCACCACTCGACGGGGGAGCTTTCTTT
NA,NA,TRBJ2-1,TRBV5-4,CASSLVWATSSYNEQFF,TGTGCCAGCAGCTTGGTCTGGGCCACTAGCTCCTACAATGAGCAGTTCTTC
TRBD2,NA,TRBJ2-1,TRBV7-3,CASSLSPSGEGNEQFF,TGTGCCAGCAGCTTATCGCCTAGCGGGGAAGGGAATGAGCAGTTCTTC
NA,NA,TRBJ1-1,TRBV18,CASSPQGQLWNTEAFF,TGTGCCAGCTCACCACAAGGACAGCTTTGGAACACTGAAGCTTTCTTT
TRBD1,NA,TRBJ2-1,TRBV27,CASRDTGQGAYEQFF,TGTGCCAGCAGGGACACGGGACAGGGGGCCTATGAGCAGTTCTTC
TRBD1,once,TRBJ1-6,TRBV11-2,CASSLGWTGGRSPLHF,TGTGCCAGCAGCTTAGGCTGGACAGGGGGAAGGTCACCCCTCCACTTT
NA,NA,TRBJ2-2,TRBV11-2,CASSGVPRREGELFF,TGTGCCAGCAGCGGCGTCCCCCGGAGGGAAGGGGAGCTGTTTTTT
NA,NA,TRBJ1-3,TRBV11-2,CASSLVVGGISGNTIYF,TGTGCCAGCAGCTTAGTCGTCGGGGGTATCTCTGGAAACACCATATATTTT
NA,NA,TRBJ2-7,TRBV30,CAWGGQSYEQYF,TGTGCCTGGGGCGGACAGAGCTACGAGCAGTACTTC
TRBD1,NA,TRBJ2-4,TRBV11-2,CASSSRTGTKNIQYF,TGTGCCAGCAGCTCCAGGACAGGAACCAAAAACATTCAGTACTTC
TRBD1,NA,TRBJ1-4,TRBV18,CASSQRQGATNEKLFF,TGTGCCAGCTCCCAGCGCCAGGGGGCGACTAATGAAAAACTGTTTTTT
NA,NA,TRBJ2-3,TRBV5-1,CASSLSGRGFTDTQYF,TGCGCCAGCAGCTTGTCGGGCAGGGGATTCACAGATACGCAGTATTTT
NA,once,TRBJ2-1,TRBV21-1,CASDRGAFNEQFF,TGTGCCAGTGACAGGGGAGCCTTCAATGAGCAGTTCTTC
TRBD2,NA,TRBJ2-4,TRBV7-6,CASSSLPPGASGQLAKNIQYF,TGTGCCAGCAGCTCCCTGCCCCCCGGGGCTAGCGGCCAACTAGCCAAAAACATTCAGTACTTC
NA,NA,TRBJ1-4,TRBV18,CASSPPGVEKLFF,TGTGCCAGCTCACCACCGGGCGTTGAAAAACTGTTTTTT
NA,NA,TRBJ1-5,TRBV4-3,CASSQSWRGGAGNQPQHF,TGCGCCAGCAGCCAAAGTTGGCGGGGGGGGGCTGGCAATCAGCCCCAGCATTTT
NA,NA,TRBJ2-5,TRBV7-2,CASSLVYSDFQETQYF,TGTGCCAGCAGCTTAGTTTACTCGGACTTTCAAGAGACCCAGTACTTC
NA,NA,TRBJ2-6,TRBV27,CASSPARTSGANVLTF,TGTGCCAGCAGCCCCGCCAGAACCTCTGGGGCCAACGTCCTGACTTTC
NA,NA,TRBJ2-3,TRBV19,CASSISRGSSTDTQYF,TGTGCCAGTAGTATATCTCGCGGTTCTAGCACAGATACGCAGTATTTT
TRBD1,NA,TRBJ2-7,TRBV5-4,CASSSPGQGYEQYF,TGTGCCAGCAGTTCTCCGGGACAGGGCTACGAGCAGTACTTC
TRBD1,NA,TRBJ2-3,TRBV20-1,CSASGGQGADTQYF,TGCAGTGCTAGTGGGGGACAGGGTGCAGATACGCAGTATTTT
NA,NA,TRBJ2-1,TRBV11-3,CASSSQPDRIAQNNEQFF,TGTGCCAGCAGCTCCCAACCCGACAGGATTGCTCAGAACAATGAGCAGTTCTTC
TRBD1,NA,TRBJ2-1,TRBV19,CASRWTGENEQFF,TGTGCCAGTAGATGGACAGGGGAGAATGAGCAGTTCTTC
TRBD2,NA,TRBJ2-1,TRBV6-1,CASSEGGSMNEQFF,TGTGCCAGCAGTGAAGGCGGGAGTATGAATGAGCAGTTCTTC
NA,NA,TRBJ2-1,TRBV9,CVSSGRRDVMGEQFF,TGTGTCAGCAGCGGTCGGAGGGATGTGATGGGTGAGCAGTTCTTC
NA,NA,TRBJ2-2,TRBV3-1/TRBV3-2,CASSQGGGELFF,TGTGCCAGCAGCCAAGGAGGCGGGGAGCTGTTTTTT
TRBD1,NA,TRBJ2-5,TRBV3-1/TRBV3-2,CASSQEERTGFRETQYF,TGTGCCAGCAGCCAAGAGGAAAGGACAGGCTTCCGTGAGACCCAGTACTTC
TRBD2,few,TRBJ2-3,TRBV7-9,CASAIRLAGFYTQYF,TGTGCCAGCGCAATTCGACTAGCGGGATTTTATACGCAGTATTTT
TRBD1,NA,TRBJ1-4,TRBV15,CATSRVYRDRTNEKLFF,TGTGCCACCAGCAGGGTATATAGGGACAGGACTAATGAAAAACTGTTTTTT
NA,NA,TRBJ1-4,TRBV7-5,CARRYFRGKKLFF,TGTGCCAGGAGGTATTTTCGTGGTAAAAAACTGTTTTTT
NA,NA,TRBJ1-2,TRBV4-3,CASSQDRDDNYGYTF,TGCGCCAGCAGCCAAGATCGGGATGATAACTATGGCTACACCTTC
TRBD1,NA,TRBJ1-4,TRBV4-1,CASSQGQGATNEKLFF,TGCGCCAGCAGCCAGGGACAGGGTGCAACTAATGAAAAACTGTTTTTT
NA,NA,TRBJ2-3,TRBV29-1,CSVVTGWGGPDTQYF,TGCAGCGTTGTAACTGGTTGGGGGGGGCCAGATACGCAGTATTTT
TRBD2,NA,TRBJ2-1,TRBV6-6,CASSYPEREGNDEQFF,TGTGCCAGCAGTTACCCAGAGCGGGAGGGAAACGATGAGCAGTTCTTC
NA,NA,TRBJ2-5,TRBV7-9,CASSQLGQGGETQYF,TGTGCCAGCAGCCAACTTGGGCAGGGAGGAGAGACCCAGTACTTC
TRBD1,NA,TRBJ2-3,TRBV19,CASRSGTGNVRTQYF,TGTGCCAGTAGATCCGGGACAGGGAACGTTCGCACGCAGTATTTT
NA,NA,TRBJ1-2,TRBV6-5,CASSYGDRSGYTF,TGTGCCAGCAGTTACGGCGACAGGTCTGGCTACACCTTC
NA,many,TRBJ1-5,TRBV15,CATSDPPERRAFSNQPQHF,TGTGCCACCAGCGACCCACCTGAAAGGAGGGCCTTTAGCAATCAGCCCCAGCATTTT
TRBD2,NA,TRBJ2-2,TRBV18,CASSPLASGGPNTGELFF,TGTGCCAGCTCACCACTAGCTAGCGGGGGACCGAACACCGGGGAGCTGTTTTTT
NA,NA,TRBJ1-2,TRBV6-5,CASSYVRTGIYGYTF,TGTGCCAGCAGTTACGTGCGTACAGGGATTTATGGCTACACCTTC
TRBD2,NA,TRBJ2-1,TRBV11-2,CASRNGASGRSYNEQFF,TGTGCCAGCAGGAACGGGGCTAGCGGGAGGTCTTACAATGAGCAGTTCTTC
NA,NA,TRBJ1-2,TRBV5-6,CASSLGTGSGYTF,TGTGCCAGCAGCTTAGGTACAGGGAGCGGCTACACCTTC
TRBD1,NA,TRBJ2-1,TRBV5-6,CASSPLDRGSLNEQFF,TGTGCCAGCAGCCCCCTCGACAGGGGATCATTGAATGAGCAGTTCTTC
TRBD1,NA,TRBJ1-6,TRBV28,CASSSPGQGPSSYNSPLHF,TGTGCCAGCAGTTCACCGGGACAGGGACCAAGCTCCTATAATTCACCCCTCCACTTT
TRBD1,NA,TRBJ1-2,TRBV4-3,CASSQDWDSLLSYGYTF,TGCGCCAGCAGCCAAGATTGGGACAGTTTATTGAGTTATGGCTACACCTTC